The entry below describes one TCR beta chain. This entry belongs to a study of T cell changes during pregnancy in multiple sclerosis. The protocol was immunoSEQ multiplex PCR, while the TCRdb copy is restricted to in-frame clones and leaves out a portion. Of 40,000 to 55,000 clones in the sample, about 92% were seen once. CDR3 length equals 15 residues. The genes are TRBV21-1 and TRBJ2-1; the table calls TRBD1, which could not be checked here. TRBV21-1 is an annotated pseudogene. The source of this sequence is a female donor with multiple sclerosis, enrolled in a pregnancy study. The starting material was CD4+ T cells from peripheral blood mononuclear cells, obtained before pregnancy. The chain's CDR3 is CASKPGQAILFEQFF. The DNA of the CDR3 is TGTGCCAGCAAACCGGGACAGGCTATTTTGTTTGAGCAGTTCTTC.